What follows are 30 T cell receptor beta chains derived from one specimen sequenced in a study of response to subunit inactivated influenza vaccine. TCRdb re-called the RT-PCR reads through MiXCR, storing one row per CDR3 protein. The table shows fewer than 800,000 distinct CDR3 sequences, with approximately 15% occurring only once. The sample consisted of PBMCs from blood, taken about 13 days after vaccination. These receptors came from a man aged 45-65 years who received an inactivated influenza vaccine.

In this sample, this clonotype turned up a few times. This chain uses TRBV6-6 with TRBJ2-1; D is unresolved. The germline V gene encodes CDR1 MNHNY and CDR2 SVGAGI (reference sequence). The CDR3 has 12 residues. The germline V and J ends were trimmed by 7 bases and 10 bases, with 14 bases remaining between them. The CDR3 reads CASTRGVEEQFF. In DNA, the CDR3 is TGTGCCAGCACCCGAGGAGTTGAAGAGCAGTTCTTC.

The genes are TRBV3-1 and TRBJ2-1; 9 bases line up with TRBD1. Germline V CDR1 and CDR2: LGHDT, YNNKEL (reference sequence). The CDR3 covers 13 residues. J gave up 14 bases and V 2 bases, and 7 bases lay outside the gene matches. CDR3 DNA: TGTGCCAGCAGCCAAACAGGGGGCGCAATGGAGTTCTTC. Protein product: CASSQTGGAMEFF.

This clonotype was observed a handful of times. The CDR3 DNA sequence: TGTGCCAGTAGTATCCGGGTTGAGTACACCGGGGAGCTGTTTTTT. Encoded protein: CASSIRVEYTGELFF. The rearrangement links TRBV19 to TRBJ2-2; D remains unclear. Trimming shortened V by 3 bases and J by 3 bases, and 11 bases separated the two germline ends. The CDR3 covers 15 residues. From germline, CDR1 is LNHDA and CDR2 SQIVND (reference sequence).

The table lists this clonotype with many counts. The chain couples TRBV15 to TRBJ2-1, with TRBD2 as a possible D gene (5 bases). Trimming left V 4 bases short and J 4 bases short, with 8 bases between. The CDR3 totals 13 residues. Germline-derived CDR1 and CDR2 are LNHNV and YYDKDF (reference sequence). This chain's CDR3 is CATSTRGYNEQFF. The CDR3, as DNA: TGTGCCACCAGCACTCGGGGTTACAATGAGCAGTTCTTC.

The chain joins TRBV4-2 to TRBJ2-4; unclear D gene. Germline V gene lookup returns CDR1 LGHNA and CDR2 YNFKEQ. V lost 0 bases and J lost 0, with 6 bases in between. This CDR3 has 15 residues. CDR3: CASSQDLVAKNIQYF. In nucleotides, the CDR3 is TGTGCCAGCAGCCAAGATTTAGTAGCCAAAAACATTCAGTACTTC.

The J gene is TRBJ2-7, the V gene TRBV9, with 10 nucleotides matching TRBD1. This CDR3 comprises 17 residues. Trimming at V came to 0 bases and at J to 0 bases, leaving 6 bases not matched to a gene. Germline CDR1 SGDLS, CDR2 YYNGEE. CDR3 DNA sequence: TGTGCCAGCAGCGTAGACTCGGGACAGGGGTTCTCCTACGAGCAGTACTTC. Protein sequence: CASSVDSGQGFSYEQYF.

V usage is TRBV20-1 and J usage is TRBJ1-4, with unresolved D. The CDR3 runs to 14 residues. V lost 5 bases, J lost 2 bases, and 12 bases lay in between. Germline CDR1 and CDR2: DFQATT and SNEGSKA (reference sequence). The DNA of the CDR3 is TGCAGTGCTGGGAAATTAAACACTAATGAAAAACTGTTTTTT. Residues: CSAGKLNTNEKLFF.

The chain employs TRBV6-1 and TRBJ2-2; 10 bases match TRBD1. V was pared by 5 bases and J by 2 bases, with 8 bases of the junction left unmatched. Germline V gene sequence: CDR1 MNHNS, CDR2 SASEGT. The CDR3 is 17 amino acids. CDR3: CASSRDRGHGNTGELFF. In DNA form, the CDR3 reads TGTGCCAGCAGTCGTGACAGGGGGCATGGTAACACCGGGGAGCTGTTTTTT.

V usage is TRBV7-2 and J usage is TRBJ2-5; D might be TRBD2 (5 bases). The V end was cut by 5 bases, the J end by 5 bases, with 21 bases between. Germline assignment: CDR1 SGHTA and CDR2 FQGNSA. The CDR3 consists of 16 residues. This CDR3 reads CASSVNLRGLGETQYF. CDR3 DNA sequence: TGTGCCAGCAGCGTGAATCTGCGCGGGTTGGGGGAGACCCAGTACTTC.

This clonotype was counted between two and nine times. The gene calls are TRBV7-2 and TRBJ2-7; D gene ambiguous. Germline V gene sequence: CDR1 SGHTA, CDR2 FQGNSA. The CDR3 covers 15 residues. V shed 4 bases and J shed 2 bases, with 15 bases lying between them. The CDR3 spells CASSSQSGLPYEQYF. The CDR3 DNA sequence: TGTGCCAGCAGCTCCCAGTCCGGTCTCCCCTACGAGCAGTACTTC. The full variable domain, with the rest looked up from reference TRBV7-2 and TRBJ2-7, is GAGVSQSPSNKVTEKGKDVELRCDPISGHTALYWYRQSLGQGLEFLIYFQGNSAPDKSGLPSDRFSAERTGGSVSTLTIQRTQQEDSAVYLCASSSQSGLPYEQYFGPGTRLTVT.

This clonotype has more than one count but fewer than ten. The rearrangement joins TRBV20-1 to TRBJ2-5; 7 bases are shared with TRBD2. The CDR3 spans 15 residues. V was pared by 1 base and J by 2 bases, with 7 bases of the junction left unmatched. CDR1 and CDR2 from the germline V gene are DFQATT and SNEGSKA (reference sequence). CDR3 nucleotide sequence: TGCAGTGCTAGAGTGTCTAGCGGAGAACAAGAGACCCAGTACTTC. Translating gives CSARVSSGEQETQYF.

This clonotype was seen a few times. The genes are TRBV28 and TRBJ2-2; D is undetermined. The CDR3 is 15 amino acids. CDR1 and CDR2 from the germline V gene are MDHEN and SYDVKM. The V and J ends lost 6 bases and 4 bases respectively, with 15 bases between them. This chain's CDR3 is CASRTPDRPTGELFF. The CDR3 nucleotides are TGTGCCAGCAGAACACCGGACCGACCCACCGGGGAGCTGTTTTTT.

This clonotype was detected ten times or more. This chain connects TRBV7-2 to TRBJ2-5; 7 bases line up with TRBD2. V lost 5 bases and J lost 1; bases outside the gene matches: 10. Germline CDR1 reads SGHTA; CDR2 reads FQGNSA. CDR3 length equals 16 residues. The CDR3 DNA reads TGTGCCAGCAGCAAATTTCTAGCGGAACCCCAAGAGACCCAGTACTTC. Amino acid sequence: CASSKFLAEPQETQYF.

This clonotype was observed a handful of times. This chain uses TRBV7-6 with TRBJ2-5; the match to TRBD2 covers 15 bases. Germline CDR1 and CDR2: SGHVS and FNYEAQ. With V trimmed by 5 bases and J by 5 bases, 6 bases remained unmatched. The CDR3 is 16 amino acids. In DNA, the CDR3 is TGTGCCAGCAGCAACCTGGGACTAGCGGGAGGTGAGACCCAGTACTTC. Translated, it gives CASSNLGLAGGETQYF.

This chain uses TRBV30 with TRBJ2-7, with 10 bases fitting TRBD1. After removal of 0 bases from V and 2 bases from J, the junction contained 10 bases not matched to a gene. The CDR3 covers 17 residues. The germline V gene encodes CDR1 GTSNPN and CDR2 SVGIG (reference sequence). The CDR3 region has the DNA TGTGCCTGGAGTGTGACACCGGGACAGGGGTGGACCTACGAGCAGTACTTC. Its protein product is CAWSVTPGQGWTYEQYF.

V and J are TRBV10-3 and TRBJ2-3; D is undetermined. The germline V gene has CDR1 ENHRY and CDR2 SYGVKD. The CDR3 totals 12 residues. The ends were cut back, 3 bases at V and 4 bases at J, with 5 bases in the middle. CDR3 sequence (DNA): TGTGCCATCAGTGATGGAGCAGATACGCAGTATTTT. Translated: CAISDGADTQYF.

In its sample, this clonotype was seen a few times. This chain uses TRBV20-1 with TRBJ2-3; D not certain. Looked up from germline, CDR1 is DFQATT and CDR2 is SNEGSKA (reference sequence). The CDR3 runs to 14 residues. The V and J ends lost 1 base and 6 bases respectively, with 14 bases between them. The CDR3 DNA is TGCAGTGCTAGAGTCTCCGGCCGGCCCGATACGCAGTATTTT. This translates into CSARVSGRPDTQYF.

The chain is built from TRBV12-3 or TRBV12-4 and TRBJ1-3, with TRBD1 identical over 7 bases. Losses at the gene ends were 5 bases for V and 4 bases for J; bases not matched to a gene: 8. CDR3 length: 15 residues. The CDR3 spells CASSLGGAGGNTIYF. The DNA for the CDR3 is TGTGCCAGCAGTCTAGGGGGCGCGGGAGGAAACACCATATATTTT.

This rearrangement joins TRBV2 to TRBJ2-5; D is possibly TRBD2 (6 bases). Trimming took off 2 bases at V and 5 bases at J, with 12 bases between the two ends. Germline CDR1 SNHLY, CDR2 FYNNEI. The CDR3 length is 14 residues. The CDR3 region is CASSEPSREETQYF. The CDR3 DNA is TGTGCCAGCAGTGAACCTTCCCGGGAGGAGACCCAGTACTTC.

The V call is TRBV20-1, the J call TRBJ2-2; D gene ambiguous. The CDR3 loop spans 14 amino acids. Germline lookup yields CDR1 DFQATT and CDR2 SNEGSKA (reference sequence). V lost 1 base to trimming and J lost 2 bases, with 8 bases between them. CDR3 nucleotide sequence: TGCAGTGCTAGAGTAATCCCCAACACCGGGGAGCTGTTTTTT. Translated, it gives CSARVIPNTGELFF.

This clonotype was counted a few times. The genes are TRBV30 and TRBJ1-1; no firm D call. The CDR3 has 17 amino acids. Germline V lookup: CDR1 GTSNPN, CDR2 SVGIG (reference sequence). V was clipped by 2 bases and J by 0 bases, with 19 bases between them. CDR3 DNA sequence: TGTGCCTGGAGTATTTCCCGGACCTTTCTCATGAACACTGAAGCTTTCTTT. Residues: CAWSISRTFLMNTEAFF. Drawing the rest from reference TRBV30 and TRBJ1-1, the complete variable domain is SQTIHQWPATLVQPVGSPLSLECTVEGTSNPNLYWYRQAAGRGLQLLFYSVGIGQISSEVPQNLSASRPQDRQFILSSKKLLLSDSGFYLCAWSISRTFLMNTEAFFGQGTRLTVV.

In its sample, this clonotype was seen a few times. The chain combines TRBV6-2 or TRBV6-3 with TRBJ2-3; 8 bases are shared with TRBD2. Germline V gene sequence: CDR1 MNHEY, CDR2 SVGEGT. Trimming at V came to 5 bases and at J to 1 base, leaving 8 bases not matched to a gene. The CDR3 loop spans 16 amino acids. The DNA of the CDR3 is TGTGCCAGCAGTCCCCCTGGGACTAGTCGCACAGATACGCAGTATTTT. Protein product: CASSPPGTSRTDTQYF.

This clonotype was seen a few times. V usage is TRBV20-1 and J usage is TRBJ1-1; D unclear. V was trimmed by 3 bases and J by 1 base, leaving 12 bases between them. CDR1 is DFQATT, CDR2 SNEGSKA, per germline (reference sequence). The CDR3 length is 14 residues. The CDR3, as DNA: TGCAGTGCTAGTCTGGGGAGTCGGAACACTGAAGCTTTCTTT. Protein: CSASLGSRNTEAFF.

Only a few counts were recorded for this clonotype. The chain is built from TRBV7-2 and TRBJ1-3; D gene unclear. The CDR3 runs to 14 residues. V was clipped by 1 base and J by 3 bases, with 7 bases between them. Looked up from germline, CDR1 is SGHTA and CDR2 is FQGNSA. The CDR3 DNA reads TGTGCCAGCAGCTTAGAATGGGGTGGAAACACCATATATTTT. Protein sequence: CASSLEWGGNTIYF.

In DNA, the CDR3 is TGTACAGCCGGGGCCAACGTCCTGACTTTC. The encoded protein is CTAGANVLTF. V gene TRBV7-9 combines with J gene TRBJ2-6, with D uncertain. Germline-derived CDR1 and CDR2 are SEHNR and FQNEAQ (reference sequence). The CDR3 contains 10 residues.

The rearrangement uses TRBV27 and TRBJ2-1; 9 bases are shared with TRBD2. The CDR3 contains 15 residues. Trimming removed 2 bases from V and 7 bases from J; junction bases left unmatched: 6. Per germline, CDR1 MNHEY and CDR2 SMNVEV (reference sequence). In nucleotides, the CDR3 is TGTGCCAGCAGTTTAGGCGGGAGGGCCTGGAATGAGCAGTTCTTC. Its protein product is CASSLGGRAWNEQFF.

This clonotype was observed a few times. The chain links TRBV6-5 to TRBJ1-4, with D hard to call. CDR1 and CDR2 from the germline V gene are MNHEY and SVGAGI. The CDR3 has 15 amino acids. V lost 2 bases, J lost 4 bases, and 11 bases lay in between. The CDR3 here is CASSYDGWSNEKLFF. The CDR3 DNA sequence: TGTGCCAGCAGTTACGACGGGTGGAGTAATGAAAAACTGTTTTTT.

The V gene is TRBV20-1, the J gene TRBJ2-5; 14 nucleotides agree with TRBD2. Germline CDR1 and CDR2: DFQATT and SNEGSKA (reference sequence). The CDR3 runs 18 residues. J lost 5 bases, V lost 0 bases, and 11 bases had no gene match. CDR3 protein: CSARDRGTSGRLLETQYF. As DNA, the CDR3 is TGCAGTGCTAGAGATAGGGGGACTAGCGGGAGATTGTTGGAGACCCAGTACTTC.

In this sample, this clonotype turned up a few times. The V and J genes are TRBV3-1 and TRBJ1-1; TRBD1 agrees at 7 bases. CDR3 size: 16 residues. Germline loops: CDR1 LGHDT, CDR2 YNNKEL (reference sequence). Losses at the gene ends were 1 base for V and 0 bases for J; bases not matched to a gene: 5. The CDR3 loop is CASSQVMTGLNTEAFF. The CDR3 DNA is TGTGCCAGCAGCCAAGTAATGACAGGGTTGAACACTGAAGCTTTCTTT.

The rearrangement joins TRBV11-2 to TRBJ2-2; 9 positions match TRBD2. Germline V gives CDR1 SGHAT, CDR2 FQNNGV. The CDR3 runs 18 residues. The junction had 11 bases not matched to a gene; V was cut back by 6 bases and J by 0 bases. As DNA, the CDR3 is TGTGCCAGCAGGCCTACTAGCGGGTCCTTCGCGAACACCGGGGAGCTGTTTTTT. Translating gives CASRPTSGSFANTGELFF.